Following are 14 T cell receptor beta chains from one sample sequenced in a study of shared clonotypes between healthy human individuals. The table came from immunoSEQ multiplex PCR; TCRdb's copy has only in-frame clones and leaves some out. Here the sample spans about 2,500,000 clones, just over 90% being singletons. Sequencing input: naive CD4+ T cells sorted from blood. Subset of the sample: CD45RA+ positively selected. The receptors come from a man younger than 35 in good health.

The V call is TRBV2, the J call TRBJ1-1; 7 bases fit TRBD1. CDR1 SNHLY and CDR2 FYNNEI come from the germline V gene. The CDR3 is 14 residues long. With 6 bases clipped from V and 6 bases from J, the junction kept 10 bases outside the gene matches. The CDR3 here is CASSAETGRSEAFF. DNA for the CDR3: TGTGCCAGCAGCGCCGAGACAGGGCGGTCTGAAGCTTTCTTT.

The chain joins TRBV18 to TRBJ2-1; 8 nucleotides line up with TRBD2. Germline trimming cut 5 bases from V and 2 bases from J; bases unmatched to any gene: 5. CDR3 length: 15 residues. In germline, CDR1 is KGHSH, CDR2 LQKENI. The CDR3 nucleotides read TGTGCCAGCTCAGTCAGCGGGAGAGCCTACAATGAGCAGTTCTTC. It specifies CASSVSGRAYNEQFF.

The genes are TRBV7-9 and TRBJ2-5; TRBD2 is a possible D gene (6 bases). The V and J ends lost 5 bases and 5 bases respectively, with 18 bases between them. The V gene's germline CDR1 is SEHNR and CDR2 FQNEAQ (reference sequence). The CDR3 has 15 residues. The CDR3: CASSTSGGAWETQYF. The CDR3 nucleotides read TGTGCCAGCAGCACGAGCGGAGGGGCGTGGGAGACCCAGTACTTC.

Remarks on this clone: Compared with germline, one end of the junction differs, possibly owing to a read error. Other DNA sequences in this specimen translate into the identical CDR3. The chain combines TRBV18 with TRBJ1-1, with D possibly matching TRBD1 (6 bases). Per germline, CDR1 KGHSH and CDR2 LQKENI. The CDR3 contains 13 residues. The CDR3 reads CASSPQGNTEAFF. The CDR3 DNA follows: TGTGCCAGCTCGCCACAGGGGAACACTGAAGCTTTCTTT.

This chain connects TRBV28 to TRBJ1-2; D might be TRBD1 (6 bases). Germline V CDR1 and CDR2: MDHEN, SYDVKM. V lost 6 bases and J 4 bases, leaving 18 bases between the germline ends. The CDR3 runs 15 residues. The DNA for the CDR3 is TGTGCCAGCAGAAAGTTCCGGGACACGGTCTATGGCTACACCTTC. Its translation: CASRKFRDTVYGYTF.

V usage is TRBV10-2 and J usage is TRBJ2-7; a weak D match, TRBD2 (6 bases). The CDR3 extends over 13 amino acids. Deletions cut 6 bases from V and 2 bases from J, with 11 bases between. From germline, CDR1 is WSHSY and CDR2 SAAADI. CDR3 sequence: CASRWRDAYEQYF. In DNA form, the CDR3 reads TGCGCCAGCAGATGGCGGGACGCCTACGAGCAGTACTTC.

The gene calls are TRBV6-5 and TRBJ2-7; D is undetermined. CDR1 MNHEY and CDR2 SVGAGI come from the germline V gene. The CDR3 spans 14 residues. V lost 4 bases to trimming and J lost 3 bases, with 13 bases between them. CDR3 bases: TGTGCCAGCAGTTCTGTGGACCGAGTCTACGAGCAGTACTTC. This translates into CASSSVDRVYEQYF.

This chain uses TRBV5-4 with TRBJ2-3; 10 positions agree with TRBD2. V gave up 5 bases and J gave up 1 base; unmatched junction bases: 7. Per the germline V gene, CDR1 is SGHNT and CDR2 is YYREEE (reference sequence). This CDR3 comprises 16 residues. DNA of the CDR3: TGTGCCAGCAGACTGGTGGGGACTAGCGGCACAGATACGCAGTATTTT. Residues: CASRLVGTSGTDTQYF. Together with reference TRBV5-4 and TRBJ2-3, the CDR3 gives the full variable domain: ETGVTQSPTHLIKTRGQQVTLRCSSQSGHNTVSWYQQALGQGPQFIFQYYREEENGRGNFPPRFSGLQFPNYSSELNVNALELDDSALYLCASRLVGTSGTDTQYFGPGTRLTVL.

The chain joins TRBV6-1 to TRBJ2-7; D is unresolved. The CDR3 is 14 residues long. Trimming shortened V by 4 bases and J by 0 bases, and 10 bases separated the two germline ends. Germline V lookup: CDR1 MNHNS, CDR2 SASEGT. CDR3 in amino acids: CASSGMDPSYEQYF. CDR3 in DNA: TGTGCCAGCAGTGGGATGGACCCCTCCTACGAGCAGTACTTC.

The chain carries TRBV30 and TRBJ1-2; possible D gene TRBD1, 6 bases. Trimming stripped 5 bases from V and 3 bases from J, with 16 bases between. This CDR3 has 14 residues. Looked up from germline, CDR1 is GTSNPN and CDR2 is SVGIG (reference sequence). CDR3 in DNA: TGTGCCTGGGCCAGATCAGGGGCAGACTATGGCTACACCTTC. It codes for CAWARSGADYGYTF.

V and J are TRBV21-1 and TRBJ2-7; TRBD2 is the table's D call and was not checked against the DNA. TRBV21-1 is given as a pseudogene. The CDR3 extends over 14 amino acids. CDR3 sequence (DNA): TGTGCCAGCAGCCGCGGCCTAGCGGAGTACGAGCAGTACTTC. Its translation: CASSRGLAEYEQYF.

The chain is built from TRBV6-1 and TRBJ1-5; weak D call: TRBD1 (5 bases). This CDR3 region has 13 residues. Trimming took 8 bases from V and 8 from J, leaving 16 bases between them. The germline CDR1 and CDR2 sequences are MNHNS and SASEGT. CDR3 amino acids: CASGVGGKEPQHF. The DNA of the CDR3 is TGTGCCAGCGGCGTCGGGGGGAAGGAGCCCCAGCATTTT.

This clone has a single count. The chain is built from TRBV4-3 and TRBJ2-2, with D hard to call. Germline CDR1 and CDR2: LGHNA and YSLEER. Between the trimmed V and J ends, which lost 0 bases and 0 bases, there was a span of 11 bases. The CDR3 is 17 amino acids. CDR3 region: CASSQDGKAPNTGELFF. In DNA form, the CDR3 reads TGCGCCAGCAGCCAAGATGGTAAAGCACCGAACACCGGGGAGCTGTTTTTT.

The V call is TRBV7-9, the J call TRBJ2-7; D unclear. CDR3 length: 13 amino acids. Trimming stripped 2 bases from V and 6 bases from J, with 11 bases between. The germline V gene encodes CDR1 SEHNR and CDR2 FQNEAQ (reference sequence). Here the CDR3 reads CASSLNLLGEQYF. The CDR3 DNA sequence: TGTGCCAGCAGCTTAAACCTACTCGGCGAGCAGTACTTC. The full variable domain, with the rest looked up from reference TRBV7-9 and TRBJ2-7, is DTGVSQNPRHKITKRGQNVTFRCDPISEHNRLYWYRQTLGQGPEFLTYFQNEAQLEKSRLLSDRFSAERPKGSFSTLEIQRTEQGDSAMYLCASSLNLLGEQYFGPGTRLTVT.